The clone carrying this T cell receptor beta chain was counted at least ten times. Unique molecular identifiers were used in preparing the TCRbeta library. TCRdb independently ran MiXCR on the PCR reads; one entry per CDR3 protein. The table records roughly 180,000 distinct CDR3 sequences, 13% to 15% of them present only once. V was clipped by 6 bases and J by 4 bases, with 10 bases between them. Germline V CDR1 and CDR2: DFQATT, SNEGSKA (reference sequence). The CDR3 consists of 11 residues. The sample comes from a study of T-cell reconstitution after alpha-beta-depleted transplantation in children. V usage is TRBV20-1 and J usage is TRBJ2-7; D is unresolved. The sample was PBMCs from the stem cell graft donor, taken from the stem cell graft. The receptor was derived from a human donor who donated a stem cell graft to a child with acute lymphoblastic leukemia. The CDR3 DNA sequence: TGCAGTGCACGGATAGGGTACGAGCAGTACTTC. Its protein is CSARIGYEQYF.